The rows below give T cell receptor beta chains drawn from one sample of a study of blood T cell repertoires in COVID-19. Only in-frame clones appear in the TCRdb table, and some are missing; sequencing was by immunoSEQ multiplex PCR. The sample has about 300,000 clones, roughly nine tenths seen once; the top ten hold about 2%. Sequenced input: peripheral blood. The receptors originated from a woman between 25 and 40 years old with COVID-19, enrolled during active disease. Each CDR3 is given with its conserved first and last residue. D genes are given only for firm matches. Size tells how often a clone was seen (once, few, many) or the class of an expanded clone, and some rows leave it out.

j_gene,abundance,v_gene,d_gene,CDR3nt,CDR3aa
TRBJ1-5,few,TRBV19,.,TGTGCCAGCAAACAGGACAATCAGCCCCAGCATTTT,CASKQDNQPQHF
TRBJ1-5,.,TRBV6-1,.,TGTGCCAGCAGTGAATCCGTGGAGGGCAATCAGCCCCAGCATTTT,CASSESVEGNQPQHF
TRBJ1-5,.,TRBV6-5,TRBD1,TGTGCCAGCAGGGTTACAGGGGGCCATCAGCCCCAGCATTTT,CASRVTGGHQPQHF
TRBJ2-7,.,TRBV4-3,.,TGCGCCAGCAGCCAAGCGACGGGGTTCTTTAACAAGCAGTACTTC,CASSQATGFFNKQYF
TRBJ1-3,.,TRBV15,.,TGTGCCACCAGCAGACCCTCCTCCGGGAACACCATATATTTT,CATSRPSSGNTIYF
TRBJ2-7,.,TRBV7-2,TRBD2,TGTGCCAGCAGCTTAGTTGGCGGGGGGGCCTACGAGCAGTACTTC,CASSLVGGGAYEQYF
TRBJ2-1,.,TRBV6-6,TRBD2,TGTGCCAGCAGCTCAGGGTGGGCTAGCGGGAAATTTCTAAGCAATGAGCAGTTCTTC,CASSSGWASGKFLSNEQFF
TRBJ1-2,.,TRBV18,TRBD1,TGTGCCAGCTCACCAGGACAGGGTGACTATGGCTACACCTTC,CASSPGQGDYGYTF
TRBJ2-2,.,TRBV6-2/TRBV6-3,TRBD2,TGTGCCAGCAGTCGTGTTGGGCGGGGGACCGGGGAGCTGTTTTTT,CASSRVGRGTGELFF
TRBJ1-6,.,TRBV6-4,.,TGTGCCAGCAGTGACACGGACTCCTTCGACGCCTTT,CASSDTDSFDAF
TRBJ1-6,.,TRBV18,.,TGTGCCAGCTCACCAGAGAGGGCACTGACTTATAATTCACCCCTCCACTTT,CASSPERALTYNSPLHF
TRBJ1-2,few,TRBV12-5,.,TGTGCTAGTGGTTTGGGGCAGGGGTATGGCTACACCTTC,CASGLGQGYGYTF
TRBJ2-1,.,TRBV4-2,TRBD2,TGTGCCAGCAGTCTTCTAGCGGGGGGGAGTGAGCAGTTCTTC,CASSLLAGGSEQFF
TRBJ2-3,.,TRBV29-1,TRBD2,TGCAGCGTCAAAAGACTAGCGGGGAGCACAGATACGCAGTATTTT,CSVKRLAGSTDTQYF
TRBJ1-3,.,TRBV4-2,TRBD1,TGTGCCAGCAGCCGAGACAGGGCCTCGAGCTCTGGAAACACCATATATTTT,CASSRDRASSSGNTIYF
TRBJ1-6,once,TRBV19,TRBD1,TGTGCCAGTACGGGACAGGGGGATTCACCCCTCCACTTT,CASTGQGDSPLHF
TRBJ2-3,.,TRBV7-9,TRBD1,TGTGCCAGCAGCTTAGGCCAGGGGGTTAGCACAGATACGCAGTATTTT,CASSLGQGVSTDTQYF
TRBJ2-1,.,TRBV4-2,TRBD2,TGTGCCAGCAGCCACTCTTTTAGGGCCGGCGGGACTAGCGGGGGTGATGAGCAGTTCTTC,CASSHSFRAGGTSGGDEQFF
TRBJ2-1,.,TRBV29-1,TRBD2,TGCAGCGTCTTAGCGGGGGGCCAATATGAGCAGTTCTTC,CSVLAGGQYEQFF
TRBJ1-3,few,TRBV3-1/TRBV3-2,.,TGTGCCAGCAGCCAAGACAGGGTAGCTGGAAACACCATATATTTT,CASSQDRVAGNTIYF
TRBJ2-2,once,TRBV5-1,.,TGCGCCAGCAGCTTGAGAACAGCGAACACCGGGGAGCTGTTTTTT,CASSLRTANTGELFF
TRBJ2-1,once,TRBV6-5,.,TGTGCCAGCAGTTACCGGGGGATCATTGGGTCCCATGAGCAGTTCTTC,CASSYRGIIGSHEQFF
TRBJ1-2,.,TRBV3-1/TRBV3-2,.,TGTGCCAGCAGCCCCGCTTCCAGGGATGGCTACACCTTC,CASSPASRDGYTF
TRBJ1-1,.,TRBV6-6,.,TGTGCCAGCAGTTACTCTCAGGGGATCACTGAAGCTTTCTTT,CASSYSQGITEAFF
TRBJ1-2,.,TRBV6-1,.,TGTGCCAGCAGTGAATATATGGGCGGCTACACCTTC,CASSEYMGGYTF
TRBJ1-4,.,TRBV7-8,TRBD1,TGTGCCAGCAGCATACGGACAGGGAGGGGTAATGAAAAACTGTTTTTT,CASSIRTGRGNEKLFF
TRBJ1-1,few,TRBV11-2,.,TGTGCCAGCAGCTTACTCACTGAAGCTTTCTTT,CASSLLTEAFF
TRBJ1-6,few,TRBV5-8,.,TGTGCCAGCAGCTTGTCCCCTCAGGGTTTTTTCTCCTATAATTCACCCCTCCACTTT,CASSLSPQGFFSYNSPLHF
TRBJ1-2,.,TRBV4-1,TRBD1,TGCGCCAGCAGCCAAGCGGACAGGGTGGAGGGCTATGGCTACACCTTC,CASSQADRVEGYGYTF
TRBJ1-2,.,TRBV23-1,TRBD1,TGCGCCAGCAGTCAATCCGGGACAGGGAGTGATGGCTACACCTTC,CASSQSGTGSDGYTF
TRBJ1-1,.,TRBV2,.,TGTGCCAGCAGTGAGTTGAGGGTGGGCACTGAAGCTTTCTTT,CASSELRVGTEAFF
TRBJ1-4,few,TRBV9,TRBD1,TGTGCCAGCAGCGTCTCCGGGACAGCCGTTCGGGGTGAAAAACTGTTTTTT,CASSVSGTAVRGEKLFF
TRBJ1-1,.,TRBV7-9,.,TGTGCCAGCAGCGGAGTCGAGGCACTGAACACTGAAGCTTTCTTT,CASSGVEALNTEAFF
TRBJ1-2,.,TRBV2,.,TGTGCCAGCAGTGAGGAGGGGCGGGGTGGCTACACCTTC,CASSEEGRGGYTF
TRBJ2-7,.,TRBV11-2,.,TGTGCCAGCAGCCCTCGACAGGCGGACTACGAGCAGTACTTC,CASSPRQADYEQYF
TRBJ1-2,.,TRBV14,.,TGTGCCAGCAGCCGGGAGACAGGCCTTGGCTATGGCTACACCTTC,CASSRETGLGYGYTF
TRBJ1-2,.,TRBV6-5,TRBD1,TGTGCCAGCAGGGCCGATGCAGGGGGAAACTATGGCTACACCTTC,CASRADAGGNYGYTF
TRBJ1-1,.,TRBV6-2/TRBV6-3,.,TGTGCCAGCAGTTACCACGCCCGACAGAACGCCGAAGCTTTCTTT,CASSYHARQNAEAFF
TRBJ2-3,.,TRBV29-1,.,TGCAGCGCCCAAGAACAGGGATGGGTAAAAGATACGCAGTATTTT,CSAQEQGWVKDTQYF
TRBJ2-3,.,TRBV6-4,TRBD1,TGTGCCAGCAGTGAGGGACAGGGCTCAGATACGCAGTATTTT,CASSEGQGSDTQYF
TRBJ1-5,.,TRBV28,.,TGTGCCAGCAGTTCTCAGACAGCCTATCAGCCCCAGCATTTT,CASSSQTAYQPQHF
TRBJ1-6,.,TRBV11-1,TRBD1,TGTGCCAGCAGCATGACAGGGAGAGATTCACCCCTCCACTTT,CASSMTGRDSPLHF
TRBJ2-1,once,TRBV4-3,.,TGCGCCAGCAGCCAGTCGGTTAGCGGAGAGCAGTTCTTC,CASSQSVSGEQFF
TRBJ1-4,.,TRBV5-6,.,TGTGGAGCGGTCAGGGAGGCTGCAACTAATGAAAAACTGTTTTTT,CGAVREAATNEKLFF
TRBJ2-1,.,TRBV27,.,TGTGCCAGCGCCCCTACCGGCAATGAGCAGTTCTTC,CASAPTGNEQFF
TRBJ1-2,once,TRBV5-5,.,TGTGCCAGCAGCTTGGTCGGCAGGGACTACAATGGCTACACCTTC,CASSLVGRDYNGYTF
TRBJ1-3,.,TRBV7-2,TRBD1,TGTGCCAGCAGCTTCGGCCTGACAGGGGGCGGAAACACCATATATTTT,CASSFGLTGGGNTIYF
TRBJ1-1,.,TRBV5-1,.,TGCGCCAGCAGCTCGGGACACCGCAACGGTGAAGCTTTCTTT,CASSSGHRNGEAFF
TRBJ2-1,.,TRBV29-1,.,TGCAGCGCAACCATCAGCTACAATGAGCAGTTCTTC,CSATISYNEQFF
TRBJ1-2,.,TRBV20-1,.,TGCAGTGCTAGAGCCGACTATGGCTACACCTTC,CSARADYGYTF
TRBJ2-3,.,TRBV29-1,.,TGCAGCGTTGAAGGGTGGGCCAGCACAGATACGCAGTATTTT,CSVEGWASTDTQYF
TRBJ1-2,many,TRBV5-6,TRBD1,TGTGCCAGCAGCTTTCCCCCCCCTACAGGGGAGAGATATGGCTACACCTTC,CASSFPPPTGERYGYTF
TRBJ1-2,.,TRBV9,TRBD1,TGTGCCAGCAGCGGGACAGGAGCCAACTATGGCTACACCTTC,CASSGTGANYGYTF
TRBJ2-3,.,TRBV18,.,TGTGCCAGCTCACCACCGGGGGCCGGCACAGATACGCAGTATTTT,CASSPPGAGTDTQYF